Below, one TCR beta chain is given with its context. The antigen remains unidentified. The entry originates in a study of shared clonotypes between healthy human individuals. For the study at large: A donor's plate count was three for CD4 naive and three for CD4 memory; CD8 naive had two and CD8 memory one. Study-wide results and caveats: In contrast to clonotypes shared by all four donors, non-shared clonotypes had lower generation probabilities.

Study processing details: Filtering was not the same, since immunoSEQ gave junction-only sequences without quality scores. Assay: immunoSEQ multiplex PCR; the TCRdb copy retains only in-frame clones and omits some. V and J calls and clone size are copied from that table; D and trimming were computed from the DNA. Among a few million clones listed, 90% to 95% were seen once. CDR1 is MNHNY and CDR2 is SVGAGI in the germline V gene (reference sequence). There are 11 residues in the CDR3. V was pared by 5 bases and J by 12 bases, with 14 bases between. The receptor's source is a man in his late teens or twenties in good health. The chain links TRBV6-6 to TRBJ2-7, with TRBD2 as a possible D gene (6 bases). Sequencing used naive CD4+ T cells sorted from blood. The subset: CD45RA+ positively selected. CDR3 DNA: TGTGCCAGCAGTCCCACTGAGGAGGGGTACTTC. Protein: CASSPTEEGYF.